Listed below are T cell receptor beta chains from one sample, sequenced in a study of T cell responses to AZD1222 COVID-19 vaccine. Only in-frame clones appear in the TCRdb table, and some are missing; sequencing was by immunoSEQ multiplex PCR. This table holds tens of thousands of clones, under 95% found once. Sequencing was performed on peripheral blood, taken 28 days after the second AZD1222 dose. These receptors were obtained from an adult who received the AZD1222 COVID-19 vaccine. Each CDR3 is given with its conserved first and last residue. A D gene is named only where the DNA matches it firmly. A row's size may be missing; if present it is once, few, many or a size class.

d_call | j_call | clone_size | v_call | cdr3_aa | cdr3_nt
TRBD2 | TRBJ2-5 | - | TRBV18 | CASSPSGVRETQYF | TGTGCCAGCTCACCTAGCGGGGTCCGGGAGACCCAGTACTTC
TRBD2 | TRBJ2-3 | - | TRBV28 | CASSLGTSLSTDTQYF | TGTGCCAGCAGTTTGGGGACTAGCCTTAGCACAGATACGCAGTATTTT
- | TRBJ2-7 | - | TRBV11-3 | CASSTRWGEVSHEQYF | TGTGCCAGCAGCACTCGGTGGGGGGAGGTTTCCCACGAGCAGTACTTC
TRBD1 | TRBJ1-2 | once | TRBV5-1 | CASSPDRSTYGYTF | TGCGCCAGCAGCCCGGACAGGAGTACCTATGGCTACACCTTC
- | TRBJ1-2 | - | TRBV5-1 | CASSPLYDAMNGANYGYTF | TGCGCCAGCAGCCCGCTATACGACGCAATGAACGGAGCTAACTATGGCTACACCTTC
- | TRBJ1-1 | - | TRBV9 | CASSVATNTEAFF | TGTGCCAGCAGCGTAGCAACTAACACTGAAGCTTTCTTT
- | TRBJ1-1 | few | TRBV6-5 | CASSYLAHAEAFF | TGTGCCAGCAGTTACCTAGCCCACGCTGAAGCTTTCTTT
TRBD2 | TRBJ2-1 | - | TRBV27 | CASSPLAGGPYNEQFF | TGTGCCAGCAGTCCGCTGGCGGGAGGGCCCTACAATGAGCAGTTCTTC
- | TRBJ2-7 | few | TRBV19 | CASSIGLAESYEQYF | TGTGCCAGTAGTATCGGCCTAGCAGAGTCCTACGAGCAGTACTTC
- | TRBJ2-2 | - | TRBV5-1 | CASSLPSPGELFF | TGCGCCAGCAGCTTGCCTAGCCCCGGGGAGCTGTTTTTT
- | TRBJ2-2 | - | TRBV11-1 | CASSLEGTENTGELFF | TGTGCCAGCAGCTTAGAGGGGACGGAAAACACCGGGGAGCTGTTTTTT
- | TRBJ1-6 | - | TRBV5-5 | CASSLARVMTSPLHF | TGTGCCAGCAGCTTGGCCAGGGTCATGACTTCACCCCTCCACTTT
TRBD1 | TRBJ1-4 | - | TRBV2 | CASSKSPTGRSEKLFF | TGTGCCAGCAGTAAATCGCCGACAGGGCGGAGTGAAAAACTGTTTTTT
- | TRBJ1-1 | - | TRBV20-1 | CSARDRAEAFF | TGCAGTGCTAGAGACAGGGCTGAAGCTTTCTTT
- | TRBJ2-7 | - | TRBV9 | CASSVGSGESYEQYF | TGTGCCAGCAGCGTAGGTTCGGGAGAATCTTACGAGCAGTACTTC
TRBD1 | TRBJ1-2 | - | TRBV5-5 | CASSLTGDSYGYTF | TGTGCCAGCAGCTTGACAGGGGATTCCTATGGCTACACCTTC
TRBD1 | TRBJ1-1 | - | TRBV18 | CASSPPGTGANTEAFF | TGTGCCAGCTCACCACCCGGGACAGGGGCGAACACTGAAGCTTTCTTT
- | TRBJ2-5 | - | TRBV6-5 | CASSFVTGALDQYF | TGTGCCAGCAGTTTCGTGACGGGCGCATTAGACCAGTACTTC
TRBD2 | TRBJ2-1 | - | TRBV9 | CASSVGGTSGSQKQFF | TGTGCCAGCAGCGTAGGAGGGACTAGCGGGAGTCAGAAGCAGTTCTTC
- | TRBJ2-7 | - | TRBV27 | CASSLGYPGIGYEQYF | TGTGCCAGCAGTTTAGGGTACCCGGGTATTGGGTACGAGCAGTACTTC
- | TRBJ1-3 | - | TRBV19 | CASSIATVGPGNTIYF | TGTGCCAGTAGTATAGCCACGGTCGGACCTGGAAACACCATATATTTT
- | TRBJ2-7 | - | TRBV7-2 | CASSLVGGVSYEQYF | TGTGCCAGCAGCTTAGTAGGGGGGGTTTCCTACGAGCAGTACTTC
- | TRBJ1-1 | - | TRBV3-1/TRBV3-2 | CASSQGFRQGAFF | TGTGCCAGCAGCCAAGGGTTCCGGCAAGGAGCTTTCTTT
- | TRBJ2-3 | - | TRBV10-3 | CATQGGLVGADTQYF | TGTGCCACACAGGGGGGGCTAGTTGGCGCAGATACGCAGTATTTT
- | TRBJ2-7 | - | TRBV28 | CASRSSGFSYEQYF | TGTGCCAGCAGGTCAAGCGGGTTCTCCTACGAGCAGTACTTC
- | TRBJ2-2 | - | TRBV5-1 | CASSLAARSGELFF | TGCGCCAGCAGCTTGGCGGCTAGATCCGGGGAGCTGTTTTTT
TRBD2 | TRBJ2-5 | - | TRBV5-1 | CASSPTSGTEETQYF | TGCGCCAGCAGCCCAACTAGCGGGACAGAAGAGACCCAGTACTTC
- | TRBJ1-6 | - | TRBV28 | CASSLGGGNNSPLHF | TGTGCCAGCAGCCTAGGTGGAGGGAATAATTCACCCCTCCACTTT
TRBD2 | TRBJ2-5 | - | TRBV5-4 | CASSWGLAETQYF | TGTGCCAGCAGCTGGGGACTAGCGGAGACCCAGTACTTC
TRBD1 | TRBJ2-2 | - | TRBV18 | CASPTGEVTGELFF | TGTGCCAGTCCGACAGGGGAGGTCACCGGGGAGCTGTTTTTT
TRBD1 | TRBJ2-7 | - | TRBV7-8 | CASSRGDRGNEQYF | TGTGCCAGCAGCCGAGGGGACAGGGGAAACGAGCAGTACTTC
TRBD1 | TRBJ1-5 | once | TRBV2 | CASRDRGDQPQHF | TGTGCCAGCAGGGACAGGGGGGATCAGCCCCAGCATTTT
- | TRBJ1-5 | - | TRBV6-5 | CASSHRAGGQPQHF | TGTGCCAGCAGTCACAGGGCTGGGGGCCAGCCCCAGCATTTT
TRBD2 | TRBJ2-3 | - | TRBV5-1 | CASSLYTSGSTDTQYF | TGCGCCAGCAGCTTGTATACTAGCGGGAGCACAGATACGCAGTATTTT
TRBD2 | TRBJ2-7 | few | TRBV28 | CASSLFGGSPYEQYF | TGTGCCAGCAGTTTATTTGGCGGGAGCCCCTACGAGCAGTACTTC
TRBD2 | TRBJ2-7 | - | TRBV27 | CASSPGLAVYEQYF | TGTGCCAGCAGTCCGGGACTAGCGGTCTACGAGCAGTACTTC
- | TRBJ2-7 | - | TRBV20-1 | CSASRLSLPEQYF | TGCAGTGCTAGTCGGCTCTCCTTACCTGAGCAGTACTTC
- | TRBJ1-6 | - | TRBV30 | CAWDLNSPLHF | TGTGCCTGGGACCTTAATTCACCCCTCCACTTT
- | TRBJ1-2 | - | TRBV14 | CASSPGYGYTF | TGTGCCAGCAGCCCCGGCTATGGCTACACCTTC
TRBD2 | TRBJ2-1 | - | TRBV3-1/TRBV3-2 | CASARGGANEQFF | TGTGCCAGCGCTCGGGGGGGAGCGAATGAGCAGTTCTTC
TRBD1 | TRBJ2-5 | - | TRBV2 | CASTLGQGDKETQYF | TGTGCCAGCACCCTGGGACAGGGGGACAAAGAGACCCAGTACTTC
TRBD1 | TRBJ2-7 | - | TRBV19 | CASRDPGQGSYEQYF | TGTGCCAGTAGGGATCCGGGACAGGGGTCCTACGAGCAGTACTTC
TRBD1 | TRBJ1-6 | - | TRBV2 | CASYETGISPLHF | TGTGCCAGCTACGAGACAGGGATTTCACCCCTCCACTTT
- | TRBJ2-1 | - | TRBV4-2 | CASRQEGGRREQFF | TGTGCCAGCCGCCAAGAGGGAGGCCGTCGTGAGCAGTTCTTC
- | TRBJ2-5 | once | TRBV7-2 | CASSLASGTETQYF | TGTGCCAGCAGCTTAGCTTCCGGGACAGAGACCCAGTACTTC